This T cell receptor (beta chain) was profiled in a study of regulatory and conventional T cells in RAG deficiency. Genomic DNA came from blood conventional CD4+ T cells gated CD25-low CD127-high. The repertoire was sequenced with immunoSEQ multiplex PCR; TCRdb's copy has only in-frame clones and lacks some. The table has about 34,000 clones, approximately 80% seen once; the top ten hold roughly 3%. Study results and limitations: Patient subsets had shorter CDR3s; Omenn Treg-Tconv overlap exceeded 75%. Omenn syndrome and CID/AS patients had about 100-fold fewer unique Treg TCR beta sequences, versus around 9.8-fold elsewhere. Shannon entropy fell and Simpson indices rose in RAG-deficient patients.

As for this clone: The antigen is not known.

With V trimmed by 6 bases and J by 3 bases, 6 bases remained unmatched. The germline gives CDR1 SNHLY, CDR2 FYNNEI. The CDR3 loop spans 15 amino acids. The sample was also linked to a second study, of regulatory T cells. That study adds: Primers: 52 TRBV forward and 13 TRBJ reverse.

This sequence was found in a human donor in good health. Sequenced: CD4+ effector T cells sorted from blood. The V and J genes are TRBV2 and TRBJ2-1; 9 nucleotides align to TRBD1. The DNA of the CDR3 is TGTGCCAGCAGACCCGACAGGGGGAACTACAATGAGCAGTTCTTC. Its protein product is CASRPDRGNYNEQFF.